These 5 T cell receptor beta chains were all obtained from the same sample, sequenced in a study of blood T cell repertoires in COVID-19. Data came from immunoSEQ multiplex PCR; TCRdb stores just in-frame clones and leaves some out. The repertoire has some 300,000 clones, around 92% of them found once; the top ten carry 2.9%. Sequencing was carried out using PBMCs or T cells enriched from blood (not recorded which). The receptors shown here come from a woman in her 50s who had been exposed to COVID-19.

In its sample, this clone was seen once. The chain combines TRBV13 with TRBJ2-1; 7 positions agree with TRBD1. V shed 4 bases, J shed 4 bases, and the junction held 1 base outside the gene matches. The CDR3 runs 13 residues. Germline CDR1 is PRHDT and CDR2 is FYEKMQ (reference sequence). The DNA of the CDR3 is TGTGCCAGCAGCTGGGGACAGTACAATGAGCAGTTCTTC. It yields the protein CASSWGQYNEQFF.

V usage is TRBV14 and J usage is TRBJ1-3; no definite D call. This CDR3 comprises 15 residues. V lost 1 base, J lost 0 bases, and 7 bases lay in between. Germline assignment: CDR1 SGHDN and CDR2 FVKESK. CDR3 residues: CASSQGAISGNTIYF. CDR3 nucleotide sequence: TGTGCCAGCAGCCAAGGGGCCATCTCTGGAAACACCATATATTTT.

The chain couples TRBV7-2 to TRBJ2-7; 8 bases align to TRBD1. CDR3 length: 13 residues. CDR1 is SGHTA and CDR2 is FQGNSA in the germline V gene. V dropped 9 bases and J dropped 2; count of bases not matched to a gene: 6. The CDR3 protein is CASGQGMTYEQYF. CDR3 DNA: TGTGCCAGTGGACAGGGCATGACCTACGAGCAGTACTTC.

This clone was detected a few times. The V call is TRBV27, the J call TRBJ2-3, with unresolved D. The CDR3 runs 13 residues. Germline lookup yields CDR1 MNHEY and CDR2 SMNVEV (reference sequence). Between the trimmed V and J ends, which lost 2 bases and 5 bases, there was a span of 8 bases. The CDR3 loop is CASSLERIDTQYF. The DNA for the CDR3 is TGTGCCAGCAGTTTAGAGCGTATAGATACGCAGTATTTT.

The V and J genes are TRBV10-3 and TRBJ2-3; 10 bases line up with TRBD1. Looked up from germline, CDR1 is ENHRY and CDR2 is SYGVKD. V was pared by 6 bases and J by 1 base, with 1 base of the junction left unmatched. The CDR3 runs to 14 residues. The CDR3 spells CAISGQGGTDTQYF. The CDR3 bases are TGTGCCATCAGCGGACAGGGGGGCACAGATACGCAGTATTTT.